Given below is one T cell receptor (beta chain) in context. This sample is drawn from a study of cytomegalovirus exposure and HLA in healthy donors. Trimming pared 4 bases from V and 7 bases from J, leaving 10 bases between. Germline V gene data show CDR1 as SGHVS and CDR2 as FNYEAQ. The CDR3 consists of 13 residues. PCR involved 60 Vbeta and 13 Jbeta primers. Produced via immunoSEQ multiplex PCR; TCRdb's table is partial and in-frame only. The sample lists over 150,000 clones; around 84% were seen once. The sequence derives from a male donor in good health and CMV-seropositive. J is TRBJ2-2 and V is TRBV7-6; D perhaps matches TRBD1 (6 bases). Sequencing was performed on PBMCs. CDR3 bases: TGTGCCAGCAGCTCAGGGGAAATCGGGGAGCTGTTTTTT. Translation gives CASSSGEIGELFF.